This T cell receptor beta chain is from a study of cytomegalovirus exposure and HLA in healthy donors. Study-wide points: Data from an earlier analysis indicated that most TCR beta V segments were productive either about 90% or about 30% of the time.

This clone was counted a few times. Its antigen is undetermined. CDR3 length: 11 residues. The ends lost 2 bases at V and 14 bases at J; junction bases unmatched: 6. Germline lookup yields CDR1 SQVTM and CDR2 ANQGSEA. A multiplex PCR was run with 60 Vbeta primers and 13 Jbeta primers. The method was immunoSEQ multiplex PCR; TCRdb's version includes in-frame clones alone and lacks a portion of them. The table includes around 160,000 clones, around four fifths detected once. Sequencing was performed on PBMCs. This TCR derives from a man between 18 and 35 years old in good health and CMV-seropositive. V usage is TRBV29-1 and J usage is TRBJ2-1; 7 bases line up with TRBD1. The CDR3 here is CSVELADREFF. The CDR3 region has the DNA TGCAGCGTTGAACTGGCCGACAGGGAGTTCTTC.